The present entry profiles one TCR beta chain with its context. The method was immunoSEQ multiplex PCR; TCRdb's version includes in-frame clones alone and lacks a portion of them. The profile shows roughly 68,000 clones, roughly 92% of them singletons. The data belong to a study of technical replicates of blood from a handful of donors. Per the germline V gene, CDR1 is MGHRA and CDR2 is YSYEKL. This CDR3 is 13 amino acids long. The V gene lost 6 bases and the J gene lost 3 bases, with 10 bases spanning the gap. The sequence was obtained from a human donor in good health. The V call is TRBV4-1, the J call TRBJ2-3; a possible D gene is TRBD2 (5 bases). Sequenced material: T cells isolated from PBMCs. CDR3 DNA: TGCGCCAGCAGGATTGGAGGAACAGATACGCAGTATTTT. Amino acid sequence: CASRIGGTDTQYF.